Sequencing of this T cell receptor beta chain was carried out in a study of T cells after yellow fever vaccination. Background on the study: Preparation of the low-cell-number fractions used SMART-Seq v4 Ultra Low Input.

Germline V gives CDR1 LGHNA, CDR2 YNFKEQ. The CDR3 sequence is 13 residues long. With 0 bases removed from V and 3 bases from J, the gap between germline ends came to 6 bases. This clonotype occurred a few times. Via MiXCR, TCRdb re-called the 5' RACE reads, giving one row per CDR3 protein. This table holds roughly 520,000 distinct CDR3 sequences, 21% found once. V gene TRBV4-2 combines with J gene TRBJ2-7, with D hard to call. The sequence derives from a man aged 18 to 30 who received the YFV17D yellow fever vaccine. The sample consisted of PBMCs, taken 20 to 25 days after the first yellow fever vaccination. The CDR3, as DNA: TGTGCCAGCAGCCAAGACGCTTACTACGAGCAGTACTTC. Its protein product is CASSQDAYYEQYF.